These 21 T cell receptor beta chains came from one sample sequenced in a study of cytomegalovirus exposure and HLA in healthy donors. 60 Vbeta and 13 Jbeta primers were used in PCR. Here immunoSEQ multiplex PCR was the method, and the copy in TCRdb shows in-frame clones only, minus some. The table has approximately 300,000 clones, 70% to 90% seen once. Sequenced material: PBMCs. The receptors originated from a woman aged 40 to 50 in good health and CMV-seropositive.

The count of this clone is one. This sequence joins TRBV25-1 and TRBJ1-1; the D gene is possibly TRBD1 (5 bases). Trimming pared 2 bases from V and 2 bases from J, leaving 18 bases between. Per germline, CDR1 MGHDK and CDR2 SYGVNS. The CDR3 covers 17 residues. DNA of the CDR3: TGTGCCAGCAGTGAACGGGAGGGGAAACCTACCAACACTGAAGCTTTCTTT. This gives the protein CASSEREGKPTNTEAFF.

The CDR3 here is CASSLAKTGQETQYF. DNA of the CDR3: TGTGCCAGCAGCTTAGCGAAAACAGGACAAGAGACCCAGTACTTC. The chain carries TRBV7-2 and TRBJ2-5; weak D call: TRBD1 (5 bases). The V gene's germline CDR1 is SGHTA and CDR2 FQGNSA. The CDR3 is 15 amino acids. V lost 0 bases and J 2 bases, leaving 10 bases between the germline ends.

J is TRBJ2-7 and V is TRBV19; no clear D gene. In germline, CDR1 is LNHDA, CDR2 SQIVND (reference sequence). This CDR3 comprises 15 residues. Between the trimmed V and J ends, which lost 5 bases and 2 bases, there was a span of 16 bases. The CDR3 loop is CASSLTVQGTYEQYF. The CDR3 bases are TGTGCCAGTAGTTTAACAGTCCAAGGTACCTACGAGCAGTACTTC. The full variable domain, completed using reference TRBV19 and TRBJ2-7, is DGGITQSPKYLFRKEGQNVTLSCEQNLNHDAMYWYRQDPGQGLRLIYYSQIVNDFQKGDIAEGYSVSREKKESFPLTVTSAQKNPTAFYLCASSLTVQGTYEQYFGPGTRLTVT.

Here the CDR3 DNA reads TGTGCCAGCAGCCCGACTAGCGGGGCCTTCTACGAGCAGTACTTC. The encoded protein is CASSPTSGAFYEQYF. The V gene is TRBV11-2, the J gene TRBJ2-5; 11 bases are shared with TRBD2. Matching the DNA end better, TRBJ2-7 makes the J call doubtful. Germline CDR1 reads SGHAT; CDR2 reads FQNNGV. This CDR3 spans 15 amino acids.

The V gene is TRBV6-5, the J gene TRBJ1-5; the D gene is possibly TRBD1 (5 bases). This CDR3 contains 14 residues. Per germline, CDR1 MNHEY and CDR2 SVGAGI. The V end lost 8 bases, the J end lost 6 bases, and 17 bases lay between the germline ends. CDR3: CASSLKSGAQPQHF. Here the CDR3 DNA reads TGTGCCAGCTCCTTGAAGAGCGGGGCTCAGCCCCAGCATTTT.

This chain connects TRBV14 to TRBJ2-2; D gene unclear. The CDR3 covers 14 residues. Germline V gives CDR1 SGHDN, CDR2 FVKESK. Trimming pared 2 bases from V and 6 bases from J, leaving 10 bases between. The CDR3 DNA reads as TGTGCCAGCAGCCAACTAGAACTACCCGGGGAGCTGTTTTTT. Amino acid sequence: CASSQLELPGELFF. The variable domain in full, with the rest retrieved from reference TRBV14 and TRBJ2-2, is EAGVTQFPSHSVIEKGQTVTLRCDPISGHDNLYWYRRVMGKEIKFLLHFVKESKQDESGMPNNRFLAERTGGTYSTLKVQPAELEDSGVYFCASSQLELPGELFFGEGSRLTVL.

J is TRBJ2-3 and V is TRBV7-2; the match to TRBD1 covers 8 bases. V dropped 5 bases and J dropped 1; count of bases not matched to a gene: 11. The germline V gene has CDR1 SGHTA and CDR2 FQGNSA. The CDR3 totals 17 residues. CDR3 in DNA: TGTGCCAGCAGCCCGCGACAGGGGACAAGTGGCACAGATACGCAGTATTTT. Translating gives CASSPRQGTSGTDTQYF.

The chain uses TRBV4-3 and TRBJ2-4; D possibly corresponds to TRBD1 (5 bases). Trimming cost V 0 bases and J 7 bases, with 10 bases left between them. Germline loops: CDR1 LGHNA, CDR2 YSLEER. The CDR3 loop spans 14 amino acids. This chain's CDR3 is CASSQESRANIQYF. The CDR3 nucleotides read TGCGCCAGCAGCCAAGAGAGCAGGGCTAACATTCAGTACTTC.

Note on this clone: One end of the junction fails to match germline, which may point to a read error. The CDR3 loop reads CASSQAGQGARGQPQHF. In nucleotides, the CDR3 is TGTGCCAGCAGTCAAGCGGGACAGGGGGCCCGGGGTCAGCCCCAGCATTTT. The J gene is TRBJ1-5, the V gene TRBV6-1, with 12 bases matching TRBD1. This CDR3 region has 17 residues. Germline loops: CDR1 MNHNS, CDR2 SASEGT.

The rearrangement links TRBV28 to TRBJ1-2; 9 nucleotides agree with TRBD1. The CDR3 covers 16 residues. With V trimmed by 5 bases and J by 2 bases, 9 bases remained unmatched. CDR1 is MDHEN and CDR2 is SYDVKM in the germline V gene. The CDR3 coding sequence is TGTGCCAGCAGTCTAGGAGGACAGGGGATGAACTATGGCTACACCTTC. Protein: CASSLGGQGMNYGYTF.

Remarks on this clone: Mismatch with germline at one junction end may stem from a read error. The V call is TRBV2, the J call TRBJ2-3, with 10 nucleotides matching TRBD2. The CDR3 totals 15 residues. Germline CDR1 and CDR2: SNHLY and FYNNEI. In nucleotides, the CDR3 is TGTGCCAGCAGTAAAGCGGGAGGGCCTGTAGATACGCAGTATTTT. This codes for CASSKAGGPVDTQYF.

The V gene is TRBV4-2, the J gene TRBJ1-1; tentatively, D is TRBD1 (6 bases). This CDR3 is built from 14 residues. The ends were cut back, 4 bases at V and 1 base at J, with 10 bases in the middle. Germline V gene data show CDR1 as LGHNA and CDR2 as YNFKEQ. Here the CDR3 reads CASSPMDRNTEAFF. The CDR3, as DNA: TGTGCCAGCAGCCCGATGGACAGGAACACTGAAGCTTTCTTT.

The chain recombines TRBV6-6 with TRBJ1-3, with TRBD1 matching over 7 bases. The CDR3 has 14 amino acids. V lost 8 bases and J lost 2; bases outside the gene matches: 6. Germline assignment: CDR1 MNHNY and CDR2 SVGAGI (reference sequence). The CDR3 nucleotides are TGTGCCAGCCAGGGGACAGAGGCTGGAAACACCATATATTTT. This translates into CASQGTEAGNTIYF.

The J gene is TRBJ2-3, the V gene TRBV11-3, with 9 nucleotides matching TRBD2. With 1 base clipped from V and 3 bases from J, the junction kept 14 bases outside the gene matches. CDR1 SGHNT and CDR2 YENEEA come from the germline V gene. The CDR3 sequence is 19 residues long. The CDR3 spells CASSLVLGGSGSTTDTQYF. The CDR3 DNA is TGTGCCAGCAGCTTAGTTCTAGGGGGTAGCGGGAGTACGACAGATACGCAGTATTTT.

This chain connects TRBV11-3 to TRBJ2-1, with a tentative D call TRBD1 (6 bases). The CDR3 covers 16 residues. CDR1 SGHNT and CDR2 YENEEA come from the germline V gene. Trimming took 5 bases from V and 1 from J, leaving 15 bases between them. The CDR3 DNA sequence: TGTGCCAGCAGCCCTAACGGACAGAGATCCTACAATGAGCAGTTCTTC. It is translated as CASSPNGQRSYNEQFF.

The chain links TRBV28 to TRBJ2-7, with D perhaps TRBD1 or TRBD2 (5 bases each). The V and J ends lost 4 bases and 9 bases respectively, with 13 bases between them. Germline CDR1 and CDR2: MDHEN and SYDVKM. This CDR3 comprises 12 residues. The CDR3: CASSSWGSGQYF. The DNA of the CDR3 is TGTGCCAGCAGTTCATGGGGGAGTGGGCAGTACTTC.

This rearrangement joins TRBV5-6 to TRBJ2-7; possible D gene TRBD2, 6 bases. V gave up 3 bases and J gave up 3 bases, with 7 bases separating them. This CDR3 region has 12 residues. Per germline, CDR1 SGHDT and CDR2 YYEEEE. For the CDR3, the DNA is TGTGCCAGCAGCTCCGGGGGCTACGAGCAGTACTTC. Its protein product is CASSSGGYEQYF.

Written as DNA, the CDR3 is TGTGCCAGCAGCTTAGGGGGTAGCGGGAGATCCTACGAGCAGTACTTC. It translates to CASSLGGSGRSYEQYF. The rearrangement uses TRBV7-2 and TRBJ2-7; 9 bases are shared with TRBD2. CDR1 is SGHTA, CDR2 FQGNSA, per germline. After removal of 1 base from V and 1 base from J, the junction contained 5 bases not matched to a gene. This CDR3 has 16 residues. Combining the CDR3 with reference TRBV7-2 and TRBJ2-7 gives the whole variable domain GAGVSQSPSNKVTEKGKDVELRCDPISGHTALYWYRQSLGQGLEFLIYFQGNSAPDKSGLPSDRFSAERTGGSVSTLTIQRTQQEDSAVYLCASSLGGSGRSYEQYFGPGTRLTVT.

The CDR3 loop reads CASSDLDRADTQYF. The CDR3, as DNA: TGTGCCAGCAGTGACTTGGACAGGGCAGATACGCAGTATTTT. This chain connects TRBV6-1 to TRBJ2-3; 8 positions match TRBD1. This CDR3 has 14 residues. V lost 3 bases to trimming and J lost 4 bases; unmatched junction nucleotides: 3. The germline V gene encodes CDR1 MNHNS and CDR2 SASEGT.

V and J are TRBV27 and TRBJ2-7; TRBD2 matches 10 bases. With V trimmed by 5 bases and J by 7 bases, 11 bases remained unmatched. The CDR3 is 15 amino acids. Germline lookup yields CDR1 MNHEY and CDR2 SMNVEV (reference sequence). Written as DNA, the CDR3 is TGTGCCAGCAGTCCTCTAAGCGGGAGGGCCCTTGAGCAGTACTTC. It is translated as CASSPLSGRALEQYF.

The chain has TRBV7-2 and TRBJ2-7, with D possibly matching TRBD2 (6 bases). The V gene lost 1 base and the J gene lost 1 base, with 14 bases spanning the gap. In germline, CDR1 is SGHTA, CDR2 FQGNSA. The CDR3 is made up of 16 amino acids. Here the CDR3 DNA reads TGTGCCAGCAGCTTAGAGCCGGGACTCCCTTCCTACGAGCAGTACTTC. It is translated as CASSLEPGLPSYEQYF.